These T cell receptor beta chains were read from a single sample in a study of blood T cell repertoires in COVID-19. Libraries were prepared by immunoSEQ multiplex PCR; TCRdb keeps only in-frame clonotypes and omits some of them. The sample records roughly 190,000 clones, about four fifths being singletons. The sample taken for sequencing was peripheral blood. Receptors were obtained from a human donor with acute or convalescent COVID-19. The donor label of this sample is uncertain. Both conserved end residues are part of each CDR3. Each record gives: D gene, V gene, clone size, J gene, CDR3 protein, CDR3 DNA. The D gene is left open where the match is weak. Clone size is given for some rows only: seen once, a few or many times, or a class if the clone is expanded.

d_gene: TRBD2
v_gene: TRBV5-1
abundance: -
j_gene: TRBJ2-5
CDR3aa: CASSPGTSGGKETQYF
CDR3nt: TGCGCCAGCAGCCCTGGGACTAGCGGGGGTAAAGAGACCCAGTACTTC

d_gene: -
v_gene: TRBV12-1
abundance: -
j_gene: TRBJ1-1
CDR3aa: CASSFTPTGGWDTEAFF
CDR3nt: TGTGCCAGCAGCTTTACCCCAACAGGGGGCTGGGACACTGAAGCTTTCTTT

d_gene: -
v_gene: TRBV2
abundance: -
j_gene: TRBJ1-5
CDR3aa: CASSEVVQPQHF
CDR3nt: TGTGCCAGCAGTGAAGTCGTACAGCCCCAGCATTTT

d_gene: TRBD1
v_gene: TRBV29-1
abundance: once
j_gene: TRBJ1-1
CDR3aa: CSAPGQVNTEAFF
CDR3nt: TGCAGCGCCCCGGGACAGGTGAACACTGAAGCTTTCTTT

d_gene: -
v_gene: TRBV19
abundance: -
j_gene: TRBJ1-2
CDR3aa: CASSTNYGYTF
CDR3nt: TGTGCCAGTAGTACAAACTATGGCTACACCTTC

d_gene: -
v_gene: TRBV19
abundance: -
j_gene: TRBJ1-4
CDR3aa: CASSIGSTNEKLFF
CDR3nt: TGTGCCAGTAGTATAGGAAGCACTAATGAAAAACTGTTTTTT

d_gene: -
v_gene: TRBV5-4
abundance: -
j_gene: TRBJ1-3
CDR3aa: CASSLEPGLGNTIYF
CDR3nt: TGTGCCAGCAGCTTGGAACCCGGACTTGGAAACACCATATATTTT

d_gene: -
v_gene: TRBV7-3
abundance: -
j_gene: TRBJ2-4
CDR3aa: CASSLGVAGKNIQYF
CDR3nt: TGTGCCAGCAGCCTCGGGGTAGCCGGCAAAAACATTCAGTACTTC

d_gene: TRBD2
v_gene: TRBV3-1/TRBV3-2
abundance: -
j_gene: TRBJ2-2
CDR3aa: CASSQGTSGNTGELFF
CDR3nt: TGTGCCAGCAGCCAAGGGACTAGCGGGAACACCGGGGAGCTGTTTTTT

d_gene: TRBD2
v_gene: TRBV9
abundance: -
j_gene: TRBJ2-7
CDR3aa: CASSERSGGAFYEQYF
CDR3nt: TGTGCCAGCAGCGAGAGGAGCGGGGGGGCCTTCTACGAGCAGTACTTC

d_gene: TRBD2
v_gene: TRBV19
abundance: -
j_gene: TRBJ2-5
CDR3aa: CASSIAGTTSGQETQYF
CDR3nt: TGTGCCAGTAGTATAGCCGGGACGACTAGCGGCCAAGAGACCCAGTACTTC

d_gene: -
v_gene: TRBV5-1
abundance: -
j_gene: TRBJ2-2
CDR3aa: CASSFTGTRGTGELFF
CDR3nt: TGCGCCAGCAGCTTCACCGGGACCCGGGGGACCGGGGAGCTGTTTTTT

d_gene: TRBD1
v_gene: TRBV27
abundance: -
j_gene: TRBJ1-4
CDR3aa: CASSRTGENEKLFF
CDR3nt: TGTGCCAGCAGCAGGACAGGCGAGAATGAAAAACTGTTTTTT

d_gene: TRBD1
v_gene: TRBV3-1/TRBV3-2
abundance: -
j_gene: TRBJ1-2
CDR3aa: CASSGGQGSYGYTF
CDR3nt: TGTGCCAGCAGCGGGGGACAGGGGTCCTATGGTTACACCTTC

d_gene: -
v_gene: TRBV28
abundance: few
j_gene: TRBJ1-2
CDR3aa: CASSFRYGYTF
CDR3nt: TGTGCCAGCAGTTTCCGCTATGGCTACACCTTC

d_gene: TRBD2
v_gene: TRBV18
abundance: -
j_gene: TRBJ2-1
CDR3aa: CASSPTGRAGNEQFF
CDR3nt: TGTGCCAGCTCACCAACCGGGAGGGCCGGGAATGAGCAGTTCTTC

d_gene: -
v_gene: TRBV9
abundance: -
j_gene: TRBJ1-3
CDR3aa: CASSVVDIGSGNTIYF
CDR3nt: TGTGCCAGCAGCGTAGTCGACATAGGCTCTGGAAACACCATATATTTT

d_gene: -
v_gene: TRBV6-5
abundance: -
j_gene: TRBJ2-6
CDR3aa: CASSRRSSGANVLTF
CDR3nt: TGTGCCAGCAGCCGGCGGTCCTCTGGGGCCAACGTCCTGACTTTC

d_gene: -
v_gene: TRBV18
abundance: -
j_gene: TRBJ2-2
CDR3aa: CASSPPGAGELFF
CDR3nt: TGTGCCAGCTCACCACCGGGCGCCGGGGAGCTGTTTTTT

d_gene: TRBD1
v_gene: TRBV11-2
abundance: -
j_gene: TRBJ2-7
CDR3aa: CASSSDRVSSYEQYF
CDR3nt: TGTGCCAGCAGCTCAGACAGGGTGAGCTCCTACGAGCAGTACTTC

d_gene: -
v_gene: TRBV5-1
abundance: -
j_gene: TRBJ2-5
CDR3aa: CASSLASGQETQYF
CDR3nt: TGCGCCAGCAGCTTGGCTTCCGGCCAAGAGACCCAGTACTTC

d_gene: -
v_gene: TRBV25-1
abundance: once
j_gene: TRBJ2-5
CDR3aa: CASRGGLETQYF
CDR3nt: TGTGCCAGCAGGGGGGGTCTGGAGACCCAGTACTTC

d_gene: TRBD2
v_gene: TRBV19
abundance: -
j_gene: TRBJ2-1
CDR3aa: CASSIVAGGPNNEQFF
CDR3nt: TGTGCCAGTAGTATAGTAGCGGGGGGGCCGAACAATGAGCAGTTCTTC

d_gene: TRBD2
v_gene: TRBV19
abundance: -
j_gene: TRBJ2-3
CDR3aa: CASSSIAGSARDTQYF
CDR3nt: TGTGCCAGTAGTTCCATAGCGGGGTCGGCGCGGGATACGCAGTATTTT

d_gene: -
v_gene: TRBV29-1
abundance: -
j_gene: TRBJ2-2
CDR3aa: CSVATDLTGELFF
CDR3nt: TGCAGCGTTGCTACAGATCTAACCGGGGAGCTGTTTTTT

d_gene: -
v_gene: TRBV2
abundance: -
j_gene: TRBJ2-2
CDR3aa: CASTRGSGSSNTGELFF
CDR3nt: TGTGCCAGCACCCGGGGTAGCGGCTCATCGAACACCGGGGAGCTGTTTTTT

d_gene: -
v_gene: TRBV23-1
abundance: -
j_gene: TRBJ1-4
CDR3aa: CASSPGKLFF
CDR3nt: TGCGCCAGCAGTCCGGGAAAACTGTTTTTT

d_gene: TRBD1
v_gene: TRBV27
abundance: -
j_gene: TRBJ1-6
CDR3aa: CASKAGTADNSPLHF
CDR3nt: TGTGCCAGCAAAGCCGGGACAGCTGATAATTCACCCCTCCACTTT

d_gene: TRBD1
v_gene: TRBV3-1/TRBV3-2
abundance: -
j_gene: TRBJ1-1
CDR3aa: CASSHLLTGGRGTEAFF
CDR3nt: TGTGCCAGCAGCCATCTTCTGACAGGGGGCAGGGGCACTGAAGCTTTCTTT

d_gene: -
v_gene: TRBV1
abundance: -
j_gene: TRBJ2-3
CDR3aa: CTSSQAKRLPLYTQYF
CDR3nt: TGCACCAGCAGCCAAGCCAAGAGACTCCCCTTGTATACGCAGTATTTT

d_gene: TRBD2
v_gene: TRBV6-1
abundance: -
j_gene: TRBJ2-5
CDR3aa: CASSERLAVRTQYF
CDR3nt: TGTGCCAGCAGTGAGAGACTAGCGGTGCGGACCCAGTACTTC

d_gene: -
v_gene: TRBV5-1
abundance: many
j_gene: TRBJ1-2
CDR3aa: CASSFGGAYGYTF
CDR3nt: TGCGCCAGCAGCTTTGGGGGGGCCTATGGCTACACCTTC

d_gene: TRBD2
v_gene: TRBV11-3
abundance: -
j_gene: TRBJ2-7
CDR3aa: CASSDPRLAENYEQYF
CDR3nt: TGTGCCAGCAGCGATCCCAGGCTAGCGGAGAACTACGAGCAGTACTTC

d_gene: -
v_gene: TRBV19
abundance: -
j_gene: TRBJ2-5
CDR3aa: CAIRLPLGHLYF
CDR3nt: TGTGCCATAAGGTTACCTTTGGGACACTTGTACTTC

d_gene: TRBD1
v_gene: TRBV18
abundance: -
j_gene: TRBJ2-5
CDR3aa: CASSQSTGLRGQETQYF
CDR3nt: TGTGCCAGCTCTCAATCGACAGGGTTGAGGGGTCAAGAGACCCAGTACTTC

d_gene: TRBD1
v_gene: TRBV12-3/TRBV12-4
abundance: -
j_gene: TRBJ2-1
CDR3aa: CASSRDRANEQFF
CDR3nt: TGTGCCAGCAGTCGGGACAGGGCCAATGAGCAGTTCTTC

d_gene: TRBD1
v_gene: TRBV19
abundance: -
j_gene: TRBJ1-5
CDR3aa: CASSIGTGGIQPQHF
CDR3nt: TGTGCCAGTAGTATTGGGACAGGGGGCATTCAGCCCCAGCATTTT

d_gene: TRBD2
v_gene: TRBV4-1
abundance: -
j_gene: TRBJ2-7
CDR3aa: CASSVTGLAGGKPYEQYF
CDR3nt: TGCGCCAGCAGCGTTACCGGGCTAGCGGGGGGAAAACCCTACGAGCAGTACTTC

d_gene: TRBD1
v_gene: TRBV6-5
abundance: -
j_gene: TRBJ2-7
CDR3aa: CASRPDRGQYEQYF
CDR3nt: TGTGCCAGCAGACCAGACAGGGGGCAGTACGAGCAGTACTTC

d_gene: TRBD1
v_gene: TRBV19
abundance: once
j_gene: TRBJ1-4
CDR3aa: CASNSGGTNEKLFF
CDR3nt: TGTGCCAGTAACTCAGGGGGAACTAATGAAAAACTGTTTTTT

d_gene: TRBD2
v_gene: TRBV11-2
abundance: -
j_gene: TRBJ2-2
CDR3aa: CASSQLSGGNTGELFF
CDR3nt: TGTGCCAGCAGCCAGCTTAGCGGGGGGAACACCGGGGAGCTGTTTTTT

d_gene: -
v_gene: TRBV5-1
abundance: -
j_gene: TRBJ2-5
CDR3aa: CASSPGVRGAETQYF
CDR3nt: TGCGCCAGCAGCCCGGGGGTAAGGGGAGCAGAGACCCAGTACTTC

d_gene: -
v_gene: TRBV29-1
abundance: -
j_gene: TRBJ2-1
CDR3aa: CSVTEAYNEQFF
CDR3nt: TGCAGCGTGACGGAGGCGTACAATGAGCAGTTCTTC

d_gene: -
v_gene: TRBV6-1
abundance: -
j_gene: TRBJ1-1
CDR3aa: CASSEDLGFTEAFF
CDR3nt: TGTGCCAGCAGTGAAGACCTCGGGTTTACTGAAGCTTTCTTT

d_gene: -
v_gene: TRBV27
abundance: -
j_gene: TRBJ1-1
CDR3aa: CASSPPTGNTEAFF
CDR3nt: TGTGCCAGCAGCCCTCCGACAGGGAACACTGAAGCTTTCTTT

d_gene: -
v_gene: TRBV6-2/TRBV6-3
abundance: -
j_gene: TRBJ1-2
CDR3aa: CASSVPPGYTF
CDR3nt: TGTGCCAGCAGTGTCCCCCCGGGCTACACCTTC

d_gene: -
v_gene: TRBV19
abundance: once
j_gene: TRBJ2-2
CDR3aa: CASSPRPVGELFF
CDR3nt: TGTGCCAGTAGTCCCCGTCCTGTAGGGGAGCTGTTTTTT

d_gene: TRBD1
v_gene: TRBV19
abundance: -
j_gene: TRBJ1-3
CDR3aa: CASSKPGTGSGNTIYF
CDR3nt: TGTGCCAGTAGCAAACCCGGGACAGGATCTGGAAACACCATATATTTT

d_gene: TRBD1
v_gene: TRBV6-5
abundance: -
j_gene: TRBJ2-7
CDR3aa: CASGDRAYEQYF
CDR3nt: TGTGCCAGCGGGGACAGGGCCTACGAGCAGTACTTC

d_gene: -
v_gene: TRBV18
abundance: -
j_gene: TRBJ2-5
CDR3aa: CASSRLGYQETQYF
CDR3nt: TGTGCCAGCTCACGGTTGGGCTACCAAGAGACCCAGTACTTC

d_gene: TRBD1
v_gene: TRBV6-1
abundance: -
j_gene: TRBJ1-2
CDR3aa: CASSEVTGWYGYTF
CDR3nt: TGTGCCAGCAGTGAAGTGACAGGGTGGTATGGCTACACCTTC

d_gene: -
v_gene: TRBV30
abundance: few
j_gene: TRBJ1-4
CDR3aa: CAWSPLPGMIGTNEKLFF
CDR3nt: TGTGCCTGGAGTCCCCTACCAGGGATGATAGGAACTAATGAAAAACTGTTTTTT

d_gene: -
v_gene: TRBV6-1
abundance: -
j_gene: TRBJ2-1
CDR3aa: CASSEARLWEFF
CDR3nt: TGTGCCAGCAGTGAAGCGCGGCTCTGGGAGTTCTTC

d_gene: TRBD2
v_gene: TRBV4-2
abundance: -
j_gene: TRBJ2-2
CDR3aa: CASSQVEIAGNTGELFF
CDR3nt: TGTGCCAGCAGCCAAGTGGAAATAGCGGGAAACACCGGGGAGCTGTTTTTT

d_gene: -
v_gene: TRBV27
abundance: -
j_gene: TRBJ2-3
CDR3aa: CASSLSGGQHTQYF
CDR3nt: TGTGCCAGCAGTTTATCTGGGGGCCAACATACGCAGTATTTT